The entry below describes one T cell receptor beta chain. What it binds is unknown. The data stem from a study of T cells in Graves' hyperthyroidism and ophthalmopathy. Study context: Peripheral blood sampling occurred at initial diagnosis, before any treatment. Whole-study findings and limits: Most clonotypes that expanded in the thyroid above 0.001 also showed up in blood. Before onset, ophthalmopathy was predicted by the model a median around 6 months earlier.

Researchers amplified the TCR beta CDR3 regions from RNA transcripts. The TCR CDR3 was amplified in a first-round RT-PCR using the HTBI primer set. TCRdb fed the multiplex PCR reads into MiXCR, producing one record per CDR3 protein. The sample contains 550,000 to 650,000 distinct CDR3 sequences, roughly 13% of which appear only once. Extraction of PBMCs used roughly 9.4 ml of fresh peripheral blood. This CDR3 is built from 13 residues. Germline V CDR1 and CDR2: ENHRY, SYGVKD. V lost 7 bases and J lost 6; bases outside the gene matches: 8. The sequence derives from a woman aged 30 to 39 with Graves' hyperthyroidism that later progressed to Graves' ophthalmopathy. V is TRBV10-3 and J is TRBJ2-7; TRBD1 aligns across 8 bases. Sample: blood. The CDR3 sequence is CAITGDRGGEQYF. As DNA, the CDR3 is TGTGCCATCACGGGCGACAGGGGTGGCGAGCAGTACTTC.